The sequence of this T cell receptor beta chain was determined in a study of CD8+ T cells in alopecia areata. The CDR3 contains 11 residues. Trimming cost V 3 bases and J 2 bases, with 4 bases left between them. Germline CDR1 GTSNPN, CDR2 SVGIG (reference sequence). Investigators isolated RNA and reverse transcribed it into cDNA to act as the sequencing template. Sequencing used immunoSEQ multiplex PCR; TCRdb keeps in-frame clones, though not all of them. The sample has about 220,000 clones, under 75% seen once. Treatment defined: oral pan-JAK inhibitor, 5-10 mg twice daily. The sequence was obtained from a human donor with alopecia areata. The rearrangement joins TRBV30 to TRBJ1-2; D call uncertain. The input for sequencing was CD4+ T cells sorted from blood, taken at week 4, from a patient treated with tofacitinib. As DNA, the CDR3 is TGTGCCTGGAGAACAAACTATGGCTACACCTTC. Its translation is CAWRTNYGYTF. Full variable domain (missing parts from reference TRBV30 and TRBJ1-2): SQTIHQWPATLVQPVGSPLSLECTVEGTSNPNLYWYRQAAGRGLQLLFYSVGIGQISSEVPQNLSASRPQDRQFILSSKKLLLSDSGFYLCAWRTNYGYTFGSGTRLTVV.